A selection of T cell receptor beta chains follows, all from one sample in a study of CD8+ T cells in alopecia areata. Sequencing used immunoSEQ multiplex PCR; TCRdb keeps in-frame clones, though not all of them. Here the sample spans some 180,000 clones, roughly 65% being singletons. Sequenced here: CD4+ T cells sorted from blood, sampled at week 0. These TCRs come from a human donor with alopecia areata. Both conserved end residues are part of each CDR3. A D gene is named only where the DNA matches it firmly. Clone size is given for some rows only: seen once, a few or many times, or a class if the clone is expanded.

>TRBD1|TRBJ2-2|-|TRBV29-1
TGCAGCGGTCAGACAGGGGGCCTCGGGGAGCTGTTTTTT
CSGQTGGLGELFF
>TRBD2|TRBJ2-1|-|TRBV7-2
TGTGCCAGCAGCTCCAGAGTAGCGGGGGGTCCCAACAATGAGCAGTTCTTC
CASSSRVAGGPNNEQFF
>-|TRBJ2-5|once|TRBV7-2
TGTGCCAGCAGCTTAACAGCGGATCAAGAGACCCAGTACTTC
CASSLTADQETQYF
>-|TRBJ1-6|few|TRBV9
TGTGCCAGCAGCGTAGCAGGGAGTGATTCACCCCTCCACTTT
CASSVAGSDSPLHF
>TRBD2|TRBJ2-1|-|TRBV30
TGTGCCTGGAGTTCAGCGGGGGCATACAATGAGCAGTTCTTC
CAWSSAGAYNEQFF
>-|TRBJ2-3|-|TRBV5-1
TGCGCCAGCAGCTTTAGGGAGACAGATACGCAGTATTTT
CASSFRETDTQYF
>-|TRBJ2-7|few|TRBV25-1
TGTGCCAGCAGTGATTCCAGGGCACTAGAGCAGTACTTC
CASSDSRALEQYF
>-|TRBJ2-1|-|TRBV5-6
TGTGCCAGCAGCAGACAGGAATATGAGCAGTTCTTC
CASSRQEYEQFF
>TRBD1|TRBJ1-1|-|TRBV30
TGTGCCTGGAGTCGCCGGGACAGGGGTCGGACTGAAGCTTTCTTT
CAWSRRDRGRTEAFF
>-|TRBJ2-1|-|TRBV7-7
TGTGCCAGCAGCCGAAATCCTAGGGACAATGAGCAGTTCTTC
CASSRNPRDNEQFF
>-|TRBJ1-2|-|TRBV29-1
TGCAGCGTAGCCCTGACAGGATTGTATGGCTACACCTTC
CSVALTGLYGYTF
>-|TRBJ2-3|-|TRBV6-4
TGTGCCAGCAGTGATAAATATACGCAGTATTTT
CASSDKYTQYF
>-|TRBJ2-1|-|TRBV30
TGTGCCTGGAGTGTCGGAATCCCCAATGAGCAGTTCTTC
CAWSVGIPNEQFF
>-|TRBJ2-5|-|TRBV29-1
TGCAGCGTGGTTCCGCTAGGGGCCCAAGAGACCCAGTACTTC
CSVVPLGAQETQYF
>-|TRBJ1-3|few|TRBV9
TGTGCCAGCAGCGGGAGAAACCAGAGCTCTGGAAACACCATATATTTT
CASSGRNQSSGNTIYF
>TRBD1|TRBJ2-5|-|TRBV6-5
TGTGCCAGCAGTTGGATCCGGGACAGGGGAGAGACCCAGTACTTC
CASSWIRDRGETQYF
>TRBD2|TRBJ2-7|-|TRBV4-3
TGCGCCAGCAGCCAGCCTAGCGGGGGCCGATACGAGCAGTACTTC
CASSQPSGGRYEQYF
>-|TRBJ2-7|few|TRBV29-1
TGCAGCGTTTTGAGGGGGGGCGAGCAGTACTTC
CSVLRGGEQYF
>-|TRBJ2-3|-|TRBV9
TGTGCCAGCAGCGTAGTGGGAAAGGGCACAGATACGCAGTATTTT
CASSVVGKGTDTQYF
>-|TRBJ1-1|few|TRBV5-6
TGTGCCAGCAGCTTAGGGACTTCGAACACTGAAGCTTTCTTT
CASSLGTSNTEAFF
>-|TRBJ2-3|-|TRBV7-9
TGTGCCAGCAGCTTAGAAGGTTTGGCTAGCGGCACAGATACGCAGTATTTT
CASSLEGLASGTDTQYF
>TRBD1|TRBJ1-1|few|TRBV29-1
TGCAGCGTTGAACGGACAGGGGACACTGAAGCTTTCTTT
CSVERTGDTEAFF
>-|TRBJ2-2|few|TRBV4-3
TGCGCCAGCAGCGTCGGACAGCCCACCGGGGAGCTGTTTTTT
CASSVGQPTGELFF
>-|TRBJ2-3|once|TRBV9
TGTGCCAGCAGCGTAGGTCAGGGCGCGGATACGCAGTATTTT
CASSVGQGADTQYF
>TRBD2|TRBJ2-2|-|TRBV10-3
TGTGCCATCGGGGCGGGAGATACCGGGGAGCTGTTTTTT
CAIGAGDTGELFF
>TRBD2|TRBJ2-1|few|TRBV12-5
TGTGCTAGTGGTTCTAGCGGAAGCTCCTACAATGAGCAGTTCTTC
CASGSSGSSYNEQFF
>-|TRBJ2-3|-|TRBV29-1
TGCAGCGTTACGATGCGGAGGGGGGGCCAAGATACGCAGTATTTT
CSVTMRRGGQDTQYF
>-|TRBJ1-1|-|TRBV29-1
TGCAGCGTTGATTCTGGGATGGAGACTGAAGCTTTCTTT
CSVDSGMETEAFF
>-|TRBJ2-7|few|TRBV4-3
TGCGCCAGCAGCCAAGATCAGGGGAGGTCTTCGTCCTACGAGCAGTACTTC
CASSQDQGRSSSYEQYF